These 9 T cell receptor beta chains share one sample of origin, sequenced in a study of OX40 agonist ivuxolimab in advanced cancers. Assay: immunoSEQ multiplex PCR; the TCRdb copy retains only in-frame clones and omits some. The data hold tens of thousands of clones, with roughly 84% observed a single time. The sequences come from CD4+ or CD8+ T cells sorted from blood, collected in a trial of the OX40 agonist ivuxolimab. The receptor set was obtained from an adult with an advanced solid tumor such as melanoma, head and neck, liver or kidney cancer.

This clone showed up just once. The J gene is TRBJ1-1, the V gene TRBV7-6, with D uncertain. This CDR3 contains 14 residues. Germline CDR1 and CDR2: SGHVS and FNYEAQ. V gave up 5 bases and J gave up 1 base, with 11 bases separating them. The CDR3 loop is CASSPSEGNTEAFF. The CDR3 DNA follows: TGTGCCAGCAGCCCCTCAGAGGGGAACACTGAAGCTTTCTTT.

The rearrangement joins TRBV29-1 to TRBJ2-6; D uncertain. The CDR3 spans 12 residues. The V gene's germline CDR1 is SQVTM and CDR2 ANQGSEA. V lost 6 bases and J lost 3, with 6 bases in between. Written as DNA, the CDR3 is TGCAGCGTGAACGGTGGGGCCAACGTCCTGACTTTC. Its protein product is CSVNGGANVLTF.

The CDR3 spells CASSWDVGQMNTEAFF. CDR3 DNA: TGTGCCAGCAGCTGGGACGTAGGACAGATGAACACTGAAGCTTTCTTT. The chain couples TRBV7-9 to TRBJ1-1; possible D gene TRBD1, 6 bases. CDR1 is SEHNR, CDR2 FQNEAQ, per germline (reference sequence). The CDR3 runs 16 residues. V was pared by 4 bases and J by 0 bases, with 15 bases between.

J is TRBJ1-1 and V is TRBV4-2; D not certain. The CDR3 totals 13 residues. CDR1 is LGHNA, CDR2 YNFKEQ, per germline. V dropped 5 bases and J dropped 4 bases, with 11 bases sitting between them. The CDR3 loop reads CASSLVTTTEAFF. The CDR3 nucleotides read TGTGCCAGCAGCTTAGTCACAACCACTGAAGCTTTCTTT.

This clone was observed a single time. The chain uses TRBV6-6 and TRBJ1-2; tentatively, D is TRBD1 (5 bases). This CDR3 has 15 residues. Germline V CDR1 and CDR2: MNHNY, SVGAGI (reference sequence). Trimming took 0 bases from V and 9 from J, leaving 17 bases between them. CDR3 sequence: CASSYSTGTVESYTF. The CDR3 bases are TGTGCCAGCAGTTACTCGACCGGGACGGTCGAGAGCTACACCTTC.

V gene TRBV19 combines with J gene TRBJ1-5; D is perhaps TRBD1 (5 bases). Trimming shortened V by 1 base and J by 4 bases, and 8 bases separated the two germline ends. The germline gives CDR1 LNHDA, CDR2 SQIVND (reference sequence). CDR3 length equals 14 residues. Written as DNA, the CDR3 is TGTGCCAGTAGTATAGGGCAGGGTAATCAGCCCCAGCATTTT. Translated: CASSIGQGNQPQHF.

The chain combines TRBV6-1 with TRBJ2-2, with 8 bases that match TRBD2. V gave up 8 bases and J gave up 1 base; unmatched junction bases: 0. The CDR3 loop spans 13 amino acids. Per the germline V gene, CDR1 is MNHNS and CDR2 is SASEGT. CDR3 in amino acids: CASRGGNTGELFF. In DNA, the CDR3 is TGTGCCAGCCGGGGGGGGAACACCGGGGAGCTGTTTTTT.

V usage is TRBV5-5 and J usage is TRBJ1-1, with no clear D. Trimming removed 2 bases from V and 0 bases from J, with 5 bases in between. Looked up from germline, CDR1 is SGHKS and CDR2 is YYEKEE (reference sequence). This CDR3 has 13 residues. The CDR3 sequence is CASSFDLNTEAFF. In DNA form, the CDR3 reads TGTGCCAGCAGCTTCGACTTGAACACTGAAGCTTTCTTT. The complete variable domain, with remaining parts taken from reference TRBV5-5 and TRBJ1-1, reads DAGVTQSPTHLIKTRGQQVTLRCSPISGHKSVSWYQQVLGQGPQFIFQYYEKEERGRGNFPDRFSARQFPNYSSELNVNALLLGDSALYLCASSFDLNTEAFFGQGTRLTVV.

On this clone: Other DNA sequences in this sample translate to the same CDR3. The genes are TRBV7-2 and TRBJ1-1, with 8 bases lining up with TRBD1. The CDR3 spans 16 residues. J was trimmed by 1 base and V by 3 bases; bases with no gene match: 7. Germline values: CDR1 SGHTA, CDR2 FQGNSA. Here the CDR3 reads CASSLRTGRGNTEAFF. The DNA for the CDR3 is TGTGCCAGCAGCTTGAGGACAGGGAGGGGGAACACTGAAGCTTTCTTT.